Listed here are 8 T cell receptor beta chains from one sample, sequenced in a study of OX40 agonist ivuxolimab in advanced cancers. The data were produced by immunoSEQ multiplex PCR, yet TCRdb's version contains in-frame clones alone and is incomplete. The sample lists around 61,000 clones, about four fifths seen once, with roughly 2.3% in the top ten. Sequences were derived from CD4+ or CD8+ T cells sorted from blood, sampled in a trial of the OX40 agonist ivuxolimab. These receptors were collected from an adult with an advanced solid tumor such as melanoma, head and neck, liver or kidney cancer.

The chain joins TRBV7-2 to TRBJ2-2; 8 nucleotides agree with TRBD2. Germline V CDR1 and CDR2: SGHTA, FQGNSA. V shed 0 bases, J shed 0 bases, and the junction held 0 bases outside the gene matches. This CDR3 has 16 amino acids. CDR3 loop: CASSLAAGANTGELFF. The CDR3 region has the DNA TGTGCCAGCAGCTTAGCAGCGGGGGCGAACACCGGGGAGCTGTTTTTT.

V gene TRBV7-8 combines with J gene TRBJ1-1, with D uncertain. The CDR3 runs to 13 residues. Germline V gives CDR1 SGHVS, CDR2 FQNEAQ. V was clipped by 3 bases and J by 6 bases, with 11 bases between them. The CDR3 sequence: CASSFGEVAEAFF. In DNA form, the CDR3 reads TGTGCCAGCAGCTTTGGGGAGGTCGCTGAAGCTTTCTTT.

The chain joins TRBV6-1 to TRBJ2-1; possible D gene TRBD1, 5 bases. Trimming stripped 10 bases from V and 9 bases from J, with 13 bases between. Germline V lookup: CDR1 MNHNS, CDR2 SASEGT. The CDR3 length is 11 residues. The CDR3 nucleotides are TGTGCCACACCAGGGTTGACTGAGCAGTTCTTC. It yields the protein CATPGLTEQFF.

V is TRBV9 and J is TRBJ2-6; D ambiguous. V lost 4 bases, J lost 2 bases, and 13 bases lay in between. The germline gives CDR1 SGDLS, CDR2 YYNGEE. CDR3 length: 16 amino acids. This CDR3 is CASSTDPTAGANVLTF. CDR3 in DNA: TGTGCCAGCAGCACGGACCCGACGGCTGGGGCCAACGTCCTGACTTTC. Filled out from reference TRBV9 and TRBJ2-6, the complete variable domain reads DSGVTQTPKHLITATGQRVTLRCSPRSGDLSVYWYQQSLDQGLQFLIQYYNGEERAKGNILERFSAQQFPDLHSELNLSSLELGDSALYFCASSTDPTAGANVLTFGAGSRLTVL.

The chain combines TRBV2 with TRBJ2-5; 10 nucleotides align to TRBD1. CDR1 SNHLY and CDR2 FYNNEI come from the germline V gene. This CDR3 is built from 14 residues. V was pared by 3 bases and J by 4 bases, with 2 bases of the junction left unmatched. CDR3 sequence (DNA): TGTGCCAGCAGTGACAGACAGGGGGCAGAGACCCAGTACTTC. It yields the protein CASSDRQGAETQYF.

This clone was detected only once. The chain combines TRBV19 with TRBJ1-1; D is uncertain. The ends were cut back, 3 bases at V and 1 base at J, with 6 bases in the middle. The germline gives CDR1 LNHDA, CDR2 SQIVND (reference sequence). CDR3 length: 13 amino acids. The CDR3 DNA reads as TGTGCCAGTAGTATTTTCACGAACACTGAAGCTTTCTTT. Protein sequence: CASSIFTNTEAFF.

This chain links TRBV2 with TRBJ1-5; the D gene is possibly TRBD1 (5 bases). The germline V and J ends were trimmed by 1 base and 6 bases, with 10 bases remaining between them. The CDR3 runs to 14 residues. Germline assignment: CDR1 SNHLY and CDR2 FYNNEI. Here the CDR3 DNA reads TGTGCCAGCAGTGAAGTTGACAGAGCTCAGCCCCAGCATTTT. The encoded protein is CASSEVDRAQPQHF.

This clone has just one count. V gene TRBV9 combines with J gene TRBJ2-7, with D unresolved. The CDR3 has 14 amino acids. Germline-derived CDR1 and CDR2 are SGDLS and YYNGEE. Trimming took off 0 bases at V and 0 bases at J, with 7 bases between the two ends. The CDR3 sequence is CASSVDGNSYEQYF. As DNA, the CDR3 is TGTGCCAGCAGCGTAGACGGAAACTCCTACGAGCAGTACTTC.